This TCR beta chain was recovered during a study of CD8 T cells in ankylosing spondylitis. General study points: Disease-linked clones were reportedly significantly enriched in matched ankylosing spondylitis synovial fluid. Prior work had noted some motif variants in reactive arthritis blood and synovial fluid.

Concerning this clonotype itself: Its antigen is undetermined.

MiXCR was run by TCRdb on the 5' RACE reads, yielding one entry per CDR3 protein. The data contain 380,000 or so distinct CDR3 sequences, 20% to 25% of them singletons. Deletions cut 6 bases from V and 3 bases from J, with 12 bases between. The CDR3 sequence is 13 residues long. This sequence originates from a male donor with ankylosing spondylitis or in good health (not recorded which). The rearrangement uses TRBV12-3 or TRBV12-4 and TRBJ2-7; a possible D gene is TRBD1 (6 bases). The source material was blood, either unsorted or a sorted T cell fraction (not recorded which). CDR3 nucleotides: TGTGCCAGCAGAAGGGACACCGACTACGAGCAGTACTTC. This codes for CASRRDTDYEQYF.